This T cell receptor beta chain was recorded in a study of blood T cell repertoires in COVID-19. Turning to the study itself: Samples came from the United States, Italy and Spain, spanning acute and convalescent COVID-19. PBMCs, B-cell-depleted T cells, or T cells provided the cDNA or gDNA that made up the material.

Germline V gene data show CDR1 as LGHNA and CDR2 as YSLEER. V was clipped by 0 bases and J by 4 bases, with 12 bases between them. The CDR3 spans 15 residues. Authors' data handling: Estimation of nucleated cell counts was performed using reference gene primer amplification. Clones were sequenced by immunoSEQ multiplex PCR, and TCRdb holds only the in-frame ones, with some missing. From that table come the V and J calls and clone size; the DNA was used to work out D and trimming. The sample yields fewer than 400,000 clones, 83% seen once. The gene calls are TRBV4-3 and TRBJ1-1, with D perhaps TRBD1 (5 bases). The clonotype comes from a man aged 30 to 45 with active or convalescent COVID-19. The specimen was peripheral blood. Here the CDR3 DNA reads TGCGCCAGCAGCCAAGATCGGGCGGGGGGCACTGAAGCTTTCTTT. Amino acid sequence: CASSQDRAGGTEAFF.